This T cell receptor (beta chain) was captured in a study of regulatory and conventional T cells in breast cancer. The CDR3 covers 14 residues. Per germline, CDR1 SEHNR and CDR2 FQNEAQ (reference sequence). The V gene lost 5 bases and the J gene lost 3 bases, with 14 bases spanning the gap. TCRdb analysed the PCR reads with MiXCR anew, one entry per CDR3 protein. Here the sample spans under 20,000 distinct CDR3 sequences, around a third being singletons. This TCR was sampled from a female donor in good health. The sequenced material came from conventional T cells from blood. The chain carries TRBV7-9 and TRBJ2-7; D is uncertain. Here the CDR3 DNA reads TGTGCCAGCAGCGCGGACGCCTCCTACTACGAGCAGTACTTC. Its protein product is CASSADASYYEQYF.